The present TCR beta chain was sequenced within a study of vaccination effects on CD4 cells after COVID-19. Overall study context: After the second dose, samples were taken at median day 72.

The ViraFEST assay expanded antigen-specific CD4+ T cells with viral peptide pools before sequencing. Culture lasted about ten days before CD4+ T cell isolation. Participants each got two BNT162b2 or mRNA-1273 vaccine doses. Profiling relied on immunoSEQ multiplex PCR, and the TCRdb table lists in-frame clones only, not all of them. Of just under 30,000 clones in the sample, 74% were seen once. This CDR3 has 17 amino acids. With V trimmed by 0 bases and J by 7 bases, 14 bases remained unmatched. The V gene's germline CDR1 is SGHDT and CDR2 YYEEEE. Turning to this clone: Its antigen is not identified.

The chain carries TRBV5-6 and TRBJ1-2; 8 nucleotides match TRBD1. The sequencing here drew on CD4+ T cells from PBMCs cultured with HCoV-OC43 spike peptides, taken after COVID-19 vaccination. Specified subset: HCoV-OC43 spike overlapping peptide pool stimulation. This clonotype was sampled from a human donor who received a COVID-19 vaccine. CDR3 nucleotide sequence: TGTGCCAGCAGCTTGGCCGGGGGGCAGGGGGCGAGTATTGGCTACACCTTC. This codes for CASSLAGGQGASIGYTF.